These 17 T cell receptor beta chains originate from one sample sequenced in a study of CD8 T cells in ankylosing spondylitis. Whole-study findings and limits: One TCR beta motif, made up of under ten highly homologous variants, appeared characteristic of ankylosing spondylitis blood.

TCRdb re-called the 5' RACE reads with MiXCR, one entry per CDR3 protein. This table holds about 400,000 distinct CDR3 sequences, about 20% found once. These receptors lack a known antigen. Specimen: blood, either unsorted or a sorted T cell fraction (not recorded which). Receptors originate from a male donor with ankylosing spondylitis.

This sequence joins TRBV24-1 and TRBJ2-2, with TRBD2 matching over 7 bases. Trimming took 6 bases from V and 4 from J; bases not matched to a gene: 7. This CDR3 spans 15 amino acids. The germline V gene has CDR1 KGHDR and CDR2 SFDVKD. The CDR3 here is CATSRGDLGTGELFF. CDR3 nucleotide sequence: TGTGCCACCAGTCGGGGGGACCTGGGCACCGGGGAGCTGTTTTTT.

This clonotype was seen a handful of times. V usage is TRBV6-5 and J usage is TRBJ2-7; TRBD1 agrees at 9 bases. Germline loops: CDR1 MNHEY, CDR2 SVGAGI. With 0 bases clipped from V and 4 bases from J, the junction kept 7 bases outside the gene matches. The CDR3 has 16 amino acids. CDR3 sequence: CASSYSVTGGLYEQYF. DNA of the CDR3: TGTGCCAGCAGTTACTCTGTGACAGGGGGATTGTACGAGCAGTACTTC.

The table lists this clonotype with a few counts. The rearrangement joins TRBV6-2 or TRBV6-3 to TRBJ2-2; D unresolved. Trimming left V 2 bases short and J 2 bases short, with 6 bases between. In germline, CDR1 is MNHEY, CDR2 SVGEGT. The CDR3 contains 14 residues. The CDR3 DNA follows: TGTGCCAGCAGTTACACGATTAACACCGGGGAGCTGTTTTTT. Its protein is CASSYTINTGELFF.

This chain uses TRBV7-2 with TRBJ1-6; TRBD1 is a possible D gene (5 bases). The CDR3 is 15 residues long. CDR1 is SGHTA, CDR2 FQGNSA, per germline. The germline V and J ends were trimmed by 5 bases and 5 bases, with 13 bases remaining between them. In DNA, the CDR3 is TGTGCCAGCAGCCGAGACAGCGAACATAATTCACCCCTCCACTTT. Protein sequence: CASSRDSEHNSPLHF.

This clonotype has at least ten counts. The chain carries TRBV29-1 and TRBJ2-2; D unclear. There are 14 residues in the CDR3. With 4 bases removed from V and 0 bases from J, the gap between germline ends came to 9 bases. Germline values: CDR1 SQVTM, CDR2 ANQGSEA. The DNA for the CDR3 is TGCAGCGTTGCGACCTTTGCGAACACCGGGGAGCTGTTTTTT. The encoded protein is CSVATFANTGELFF.

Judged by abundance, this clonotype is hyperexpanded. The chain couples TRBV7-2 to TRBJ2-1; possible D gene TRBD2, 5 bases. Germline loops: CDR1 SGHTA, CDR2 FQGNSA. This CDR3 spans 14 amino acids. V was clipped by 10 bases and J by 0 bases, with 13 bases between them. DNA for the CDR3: TGTGCCACTTCCCCGGGAAGCTCCTACAATGAGCAGTTCTTC. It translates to CATSPGSSYNEQFF.

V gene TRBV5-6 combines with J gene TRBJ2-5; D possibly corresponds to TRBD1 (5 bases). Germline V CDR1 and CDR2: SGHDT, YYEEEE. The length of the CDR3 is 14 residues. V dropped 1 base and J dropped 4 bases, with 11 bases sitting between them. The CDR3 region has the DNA TGTGCCAGCAGCTTGAAGCCAGGGCCAGAGACCCAGTACTTC. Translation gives CASSLKPGPETQYF.

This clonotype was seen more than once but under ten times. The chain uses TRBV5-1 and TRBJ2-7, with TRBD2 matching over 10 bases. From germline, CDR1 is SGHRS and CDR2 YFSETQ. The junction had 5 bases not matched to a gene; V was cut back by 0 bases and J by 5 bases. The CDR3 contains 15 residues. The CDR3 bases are TGCGCCAGCAGCTTGGGGGCTAGCGGGAGTCACGAGCAGTACTTC. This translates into CASSLGASGSHEQYF.

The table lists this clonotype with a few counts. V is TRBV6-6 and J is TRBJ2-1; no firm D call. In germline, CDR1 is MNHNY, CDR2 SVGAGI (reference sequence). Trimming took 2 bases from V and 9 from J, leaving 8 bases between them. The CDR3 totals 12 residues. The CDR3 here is CASSYNYGEQFF. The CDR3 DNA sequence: TGTGCCAGCAGTTACAACTACGGTGAGCAGTTCTTC.

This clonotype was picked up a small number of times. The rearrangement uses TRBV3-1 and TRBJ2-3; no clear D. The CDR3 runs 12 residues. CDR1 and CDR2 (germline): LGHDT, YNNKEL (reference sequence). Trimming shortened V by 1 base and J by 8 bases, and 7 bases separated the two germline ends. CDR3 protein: CASSQVRGTQYF. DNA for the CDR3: TGTGCCAGCAGCCAAGTGAGAGGTACGCAGTATTTT.

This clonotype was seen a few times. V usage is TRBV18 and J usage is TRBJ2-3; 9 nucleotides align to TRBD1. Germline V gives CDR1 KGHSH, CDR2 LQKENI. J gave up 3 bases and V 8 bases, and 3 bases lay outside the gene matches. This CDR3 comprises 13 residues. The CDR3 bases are TGTGCCAGCACACAGGGGGCAACAGATACGCAGTATTTT. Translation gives CASTQGATDTQYF. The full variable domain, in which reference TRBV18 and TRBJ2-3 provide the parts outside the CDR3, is NAGVMQNPRHLVRRRGQEARLRCSPMKGHSHVYWYRQLPEEGLKFMVYLQKENIIDESGMPKERFSAEFPKEGPSILRIQQVVRGDSAAYFCASTQGATDTQYFGPGTRLTVL.

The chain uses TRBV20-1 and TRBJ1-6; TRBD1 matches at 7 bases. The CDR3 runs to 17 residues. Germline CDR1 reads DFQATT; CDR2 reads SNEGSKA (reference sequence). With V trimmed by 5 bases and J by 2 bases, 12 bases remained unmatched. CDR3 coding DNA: TGCAGTGCTTCAACAGGGGATCGGTTGCCCTATAATTCACCCCTCCACTTT. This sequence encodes CSASTGDRLPYNSPLHF.

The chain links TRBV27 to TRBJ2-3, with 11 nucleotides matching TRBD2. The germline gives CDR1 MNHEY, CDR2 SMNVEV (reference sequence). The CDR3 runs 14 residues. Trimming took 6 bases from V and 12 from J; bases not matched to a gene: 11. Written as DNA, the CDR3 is TGTGCCAGCAGGAATAGTGGGACTAGCGGTTTACAGTATTTT. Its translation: CASRNSGTSGLQYF.

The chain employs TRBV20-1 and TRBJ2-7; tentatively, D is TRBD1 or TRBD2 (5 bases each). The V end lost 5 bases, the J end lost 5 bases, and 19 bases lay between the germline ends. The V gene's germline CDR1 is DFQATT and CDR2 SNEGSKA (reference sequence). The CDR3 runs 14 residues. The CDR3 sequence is CSAPRGLGRDEQYF. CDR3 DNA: TGCAGTGCTCCCAGAGGACTGGGACGGGACGAGCAGTACTTC.

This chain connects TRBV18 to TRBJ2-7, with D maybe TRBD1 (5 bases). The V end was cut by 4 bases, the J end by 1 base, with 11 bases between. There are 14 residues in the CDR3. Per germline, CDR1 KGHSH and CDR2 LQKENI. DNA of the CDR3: TGTGCCAGCTCACTCCGCGGACAATCCTACGAGCAGTACTTC. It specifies CASSLRGQSYEQYF.

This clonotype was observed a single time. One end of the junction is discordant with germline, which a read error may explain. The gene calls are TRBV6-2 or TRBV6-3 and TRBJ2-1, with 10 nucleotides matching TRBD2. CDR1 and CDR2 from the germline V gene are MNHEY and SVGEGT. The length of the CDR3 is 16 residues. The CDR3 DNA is TGTGCCAGCAGTCCCCGTAGAGCGGGAGGGGCCAATGAACAGTTCTTC. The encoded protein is CASSPRRAGGANEQFF.

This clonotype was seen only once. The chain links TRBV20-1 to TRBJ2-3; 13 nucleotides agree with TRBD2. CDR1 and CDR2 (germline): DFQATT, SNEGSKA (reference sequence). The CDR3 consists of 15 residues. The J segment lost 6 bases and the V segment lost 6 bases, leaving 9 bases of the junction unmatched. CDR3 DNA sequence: TGCAGTGCCACGGGACTAGCGGGATCGGGGGATACGCAGTATTTT. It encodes CSATGLAGSGDTQYF.